This note documents a single T cell receptor (beta chain) sequence. The antigen is unknown. The record originates from a study of vaccination effects on CD4 cells after COVID-19. Study information: Before sequencing, viral peptide pools were used by the ViraFEST assay to expand antigen-specific CD4+ T cells.

Per the germline V gene, CDR1 is MNHEY and CDR2 is SVGAGI. This CDR3 is built from 11 residues. V dropped 10 bases and J dropped 5; count of bases not matched to a gene: 1. Sequencing was performed with immunoSEQ multiplex PCR; in TCRdb, only in-frame clones are kept and a portion is missing. The data show 42,000 or so clones, 72% seen once. It was after 10 days of culture that CD4+ T cells were isolated. All study participants received two doses of BNT162b2 or mRNA-1273 vaccine. The V gene is TRBV6-5, the J gene TRBJ2-7; 11 bases are shared with TRBD1. This TCR derives from a human donor who received a COVID-19 vaccine. The sequences come from CD4+ T cells from PBMCs cultured without peptide, collected after COVID-19 vaccination. CDR3 residues: CATGQGDEQYF. DNA for the CDR3: TGTGCCACGGGACAGGGGGACGAGCAGTACTTC.